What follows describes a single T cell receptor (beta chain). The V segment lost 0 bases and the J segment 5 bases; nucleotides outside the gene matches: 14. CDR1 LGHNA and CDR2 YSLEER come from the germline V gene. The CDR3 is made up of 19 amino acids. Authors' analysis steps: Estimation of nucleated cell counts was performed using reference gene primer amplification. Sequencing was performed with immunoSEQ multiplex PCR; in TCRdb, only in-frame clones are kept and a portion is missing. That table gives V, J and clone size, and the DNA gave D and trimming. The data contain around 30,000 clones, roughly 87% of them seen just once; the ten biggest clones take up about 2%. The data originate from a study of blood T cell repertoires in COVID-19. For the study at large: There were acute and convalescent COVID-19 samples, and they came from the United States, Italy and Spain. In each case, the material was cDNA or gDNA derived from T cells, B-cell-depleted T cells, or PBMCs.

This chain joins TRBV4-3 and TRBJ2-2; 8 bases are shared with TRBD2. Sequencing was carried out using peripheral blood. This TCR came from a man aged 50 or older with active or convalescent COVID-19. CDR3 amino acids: CASSQDWDIAGLSTGELFF. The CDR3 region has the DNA TGCGCCAGCAGCCAAGATTGGGATATAGCGGGGTTAAGTACCGGGGAGCTGTTTTTT.